The sequence of this TCR beta chain was determined in a study of beta chain features in type 1 diabetes. Trimming took 5 bases from V and 5 from J; bases not matched to a gene: 4. Per the germline V gene, CDR1 is LNHDA and CDR2 is SQIVND (reference sequence). The CDR3 is made up of 16 amino acids. Every bit of the isolated RNA underwent reverse transcription, so sequencing read expressed TCRB transcripts. The table came from immunoSEQ multiplex PCR; TCRdb's copy has only in-frame clones and leaves some out. Of about 900,000 clones listed, roughly a sixth are singletons. The sequence was obtained from a woman aged 18-29 years in good health. The sequencing sample was made of naive CD4+ T cells from blood. V gene TRBV19 combines with J gene TRBJ2-1; TRBD2 agrees at 15 bases. CDR3 in DNA: TGTGCCAGTAGTGGGTGGACTAGCGGGGGGGACAATGAGCAGTTCTTC. Translated: CASSGWTSGGDNEQFF.